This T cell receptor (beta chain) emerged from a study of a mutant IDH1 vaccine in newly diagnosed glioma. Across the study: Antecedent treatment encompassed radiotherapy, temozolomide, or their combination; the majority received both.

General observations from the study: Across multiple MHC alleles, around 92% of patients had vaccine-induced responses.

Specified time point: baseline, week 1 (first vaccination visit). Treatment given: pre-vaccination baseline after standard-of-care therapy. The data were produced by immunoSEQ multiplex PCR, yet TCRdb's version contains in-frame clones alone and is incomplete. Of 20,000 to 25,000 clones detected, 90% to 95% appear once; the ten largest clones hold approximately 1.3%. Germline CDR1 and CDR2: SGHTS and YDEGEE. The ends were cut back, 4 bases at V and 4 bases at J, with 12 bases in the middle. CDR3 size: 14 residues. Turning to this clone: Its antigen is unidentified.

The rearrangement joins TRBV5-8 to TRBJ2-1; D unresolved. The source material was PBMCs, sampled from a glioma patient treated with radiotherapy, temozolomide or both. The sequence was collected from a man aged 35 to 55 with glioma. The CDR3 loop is CASSGRAIYNEQFF. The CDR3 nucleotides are TGTGCCAGCAGCGGCCGGGCCATTTACAATGAGCAGTTCTTC.